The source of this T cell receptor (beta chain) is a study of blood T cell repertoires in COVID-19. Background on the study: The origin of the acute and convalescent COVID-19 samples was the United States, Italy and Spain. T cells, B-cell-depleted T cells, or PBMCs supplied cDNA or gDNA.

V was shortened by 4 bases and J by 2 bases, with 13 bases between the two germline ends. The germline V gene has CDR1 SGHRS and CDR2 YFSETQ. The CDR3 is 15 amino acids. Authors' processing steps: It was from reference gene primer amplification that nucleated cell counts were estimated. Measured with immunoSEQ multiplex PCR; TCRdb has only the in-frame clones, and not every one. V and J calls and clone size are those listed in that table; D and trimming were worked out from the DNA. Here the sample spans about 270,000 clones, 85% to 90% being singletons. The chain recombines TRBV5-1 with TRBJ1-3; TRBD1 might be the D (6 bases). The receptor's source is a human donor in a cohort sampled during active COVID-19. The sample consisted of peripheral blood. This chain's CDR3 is CASSIDRSTGNTIYF. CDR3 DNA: TGCGCCAGCAGCATAGACAGGAGCACTGGAAACACCATATATTTT. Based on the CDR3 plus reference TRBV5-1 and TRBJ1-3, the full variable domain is KAGVTQTPRYLIKTRGQQVTLSCSPISGHRSVSWYQQTPGQGLQFLFEYFSETQRNKGNFPGRFSGRQFSNSRSEMNVSTLELGDSALYLCASSIDRSTGNTIYFGEGSWLTVV.